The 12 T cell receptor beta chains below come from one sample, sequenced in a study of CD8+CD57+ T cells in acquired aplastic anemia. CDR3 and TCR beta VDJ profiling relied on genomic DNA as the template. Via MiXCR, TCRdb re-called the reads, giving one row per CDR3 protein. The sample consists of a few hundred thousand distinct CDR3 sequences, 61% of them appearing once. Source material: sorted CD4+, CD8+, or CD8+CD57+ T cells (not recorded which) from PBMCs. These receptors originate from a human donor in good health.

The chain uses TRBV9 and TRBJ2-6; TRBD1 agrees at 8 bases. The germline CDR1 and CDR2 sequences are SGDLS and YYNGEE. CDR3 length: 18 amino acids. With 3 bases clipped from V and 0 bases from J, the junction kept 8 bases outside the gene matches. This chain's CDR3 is CASSETGGQGSGANVLTF. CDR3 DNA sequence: TGTGCCAGCAGCGAGACAGGCGGACAGGGCTCTGGGGCCAACGTCCTGACTTTC.

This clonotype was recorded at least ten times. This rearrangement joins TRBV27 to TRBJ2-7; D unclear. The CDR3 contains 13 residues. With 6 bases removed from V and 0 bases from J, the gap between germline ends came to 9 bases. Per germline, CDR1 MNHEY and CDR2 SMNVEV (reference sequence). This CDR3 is CASSPSPSYEQYF. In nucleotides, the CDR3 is TGTGCCAGCAGCCCTTCCCCCTCCTACGAGCAGTACTTC.

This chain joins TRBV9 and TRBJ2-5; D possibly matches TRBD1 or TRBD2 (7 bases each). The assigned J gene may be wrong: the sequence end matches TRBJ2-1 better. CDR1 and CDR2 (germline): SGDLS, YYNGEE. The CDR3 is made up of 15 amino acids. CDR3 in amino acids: CASSVDLRGGNEQFF. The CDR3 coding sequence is TGTGCCAGCAGCGTAGATCTCAGGGGGGGGAATGAGCAGTTCTTC.

The CDR3 coding sequence is TGCAGTGCTAGTCCCTCGACAGCATATGAGCAGTACTTC. As protein: CSASPSTAYEQYF. The rearrangement links TRBV20-1 to TRBJ2-7, with D possibly being TRBD1 (5 bases). The CDR3 is made up of 13 amino acids. V was shortened by 3 bases and J by 7 bases, with 16 bases between the two germline ends. The germline V gene encodes CDR1 DFQATT and CDR2 SNEGSKA (reference sequence).

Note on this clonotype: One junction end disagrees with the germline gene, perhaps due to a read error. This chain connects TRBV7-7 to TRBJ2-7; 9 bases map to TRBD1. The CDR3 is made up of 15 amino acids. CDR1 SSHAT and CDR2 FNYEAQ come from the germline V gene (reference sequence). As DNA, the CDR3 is TGTGCTAGCAGCGAGGACAGGGGACCCTCCTACGAGCAGTACTTC. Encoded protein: CASSEDRGPSYEQYF. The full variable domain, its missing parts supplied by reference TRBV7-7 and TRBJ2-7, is GAGVSQSPRYKVTKRGQDVTLRCDPISSHATLYWYQQALGQGPEFLTYFNYEAQPDKSGLPSDRFSAERPEGSISTLTIQRTEQRDSAMYRCASSEDRGPSYEQYFGPGTRLTVT.

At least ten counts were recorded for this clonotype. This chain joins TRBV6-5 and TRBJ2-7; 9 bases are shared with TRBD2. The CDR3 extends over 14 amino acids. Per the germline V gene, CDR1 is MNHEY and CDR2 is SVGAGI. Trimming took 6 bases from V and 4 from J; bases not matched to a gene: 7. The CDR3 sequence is CASSPGAGGYEQYF. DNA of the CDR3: TGTGCCAGCAGCCCCGGGGCGGGGGGGTACGAGCAGTACTTC.

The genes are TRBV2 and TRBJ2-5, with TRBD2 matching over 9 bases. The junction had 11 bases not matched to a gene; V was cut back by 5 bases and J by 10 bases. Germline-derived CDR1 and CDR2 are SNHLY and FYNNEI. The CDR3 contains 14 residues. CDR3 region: CASSSGGRAVVQYF. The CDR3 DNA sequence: TGTGCCAGCAGTTCGGGCGGGAGGGCCGTTGTCCAGTACTTC. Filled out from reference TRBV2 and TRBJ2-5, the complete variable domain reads EPEVTQTPSHQVTQMGQEVILRCVPISNHLYFYWYRQILGQKVEFLVSFYNNEISEKSEIFDDQFSVERPDGSNFTLKIRSTKLEDSAMYFCASSSGGRAVVQYFGPGTRLLVL.

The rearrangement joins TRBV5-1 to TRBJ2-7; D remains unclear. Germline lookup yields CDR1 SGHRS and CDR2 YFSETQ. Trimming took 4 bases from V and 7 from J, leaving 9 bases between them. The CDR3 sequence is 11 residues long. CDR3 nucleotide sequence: TGCGCCAGCAGCCTAGACTGGGAGCAGTACTTC. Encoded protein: CASSLDWEQYF.

For the CDR3, the DNA is TGTGCCACCCGAAGTGGGGGATACAATGAGCAGTTCTTC. Amino acid sequence: CATRSGGYNEQFF. V usage is TRBV15 and J usage is TRBJ2-1; D is possibly TRBD1 or TRBD2 (5 bases each). The CDR3 has 13 amino acids. Germline CDR1 reads LNHNV; CDR2 reads YYDKDF (reference sequence). Trimming removed 8 bases from V and 4 bases from J, with 12 bases in between.

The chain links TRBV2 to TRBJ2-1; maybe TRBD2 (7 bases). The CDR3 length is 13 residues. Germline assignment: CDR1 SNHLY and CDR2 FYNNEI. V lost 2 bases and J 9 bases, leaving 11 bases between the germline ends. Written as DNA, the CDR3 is TGTGCCAGCAGTGAACGGGGGGCGGTTGAGCAGTTCTTC. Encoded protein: CASSERGAVEQFF.

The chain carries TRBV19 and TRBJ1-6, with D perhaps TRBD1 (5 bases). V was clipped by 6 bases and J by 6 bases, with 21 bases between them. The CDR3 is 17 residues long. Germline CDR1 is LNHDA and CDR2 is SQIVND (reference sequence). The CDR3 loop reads CASSHPPMQGFNSPLHF. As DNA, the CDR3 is TGTGCCAGTAGCCACCCCCCGATGCAGGGCTTTAATTCACCCCTCCACTTT.

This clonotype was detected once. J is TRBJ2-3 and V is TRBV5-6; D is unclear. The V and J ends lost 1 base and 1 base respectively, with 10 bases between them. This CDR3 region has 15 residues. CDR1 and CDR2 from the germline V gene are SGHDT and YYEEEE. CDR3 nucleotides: TGTGCCAGCAGCTTGAGTGTGGGCTGCACAGATACGCAGTATTTT. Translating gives CASSLSVGCTDTQYF.